These T cell receptor beta chains were read from a single sample in a study of healthy donors' naive CD4 and CD8 T cells. Each CDR3 protein gets one entry after TCRdb re-called the reads with MiXCR. The sample carries 150,000 to 200,000 distinct CDR3 sequences, about four fifths recorded once. The specimen was naive CD4+ and CD8+ T cells sorted from blood, pooled from several donors. The receptor set was obtained from a pool of human donors in good health; the sample pools cells from several healthy donors. The CDR3 runs from the conserved cysteine through the conserved F or W. A D gene is named only where the DNA matches it firmly. Expanded clones get a size class; other rows say once, few or many, or leave the size out.

size: .; D: .; V: TRBV7-2; J: TRBJ2-5; DNA: TGTGCCAGCAGCTTAGCTGGCAGGGGAGAGACCCAGTACTTC; CDR3: CASSLAGRGETQYF
size: .; D: TRBD1; V: TRBV6-5; J: TRBJ1-2; DNA: TGTGCCAGCAGGCCGGGACAGGGGGCGGATGGCTACACCTTC; CDR3: CASRPGQGADGYTF
size: few; D: .; V: TRBV29-1; J: TRBJ2-6; DNA: TGCAGCGTTGAAGACACCTCTGGGGCCAACGTCCTGACTTTC; CDR3: CSVEDTSGANVLTF
size: .; D: .; V: TRBV30; J: TRBJ2-1; DNA: TGTGCCTGGAGTGAATCCGCTTACAATGAGCAGTTCTTC; CDR3: CAWSESAYNEQFF
size: .; D: .; V: TRBV20-1; J: TRBJ2-3; DNA: TGCAGTGCCTTCAGCACAGATACGCAGTATTTT; CDR3: CSAFSTDTQYF
size: .; D: .; V: TRBV5-1; J: TRBJ2-1; DNA: TGCGCCAGCAGCTCCCGGACCAACAATGAGCAGTTCTTC; CDR3: CASSSRTNNEQFF
size: .; D: TRBD1; V: TRBV6-2/TRBV6-3; J: TRBJ1-1; DNA: TGTGCCAGCAGAGAGGACAGGGGTGACACTGAAGCTTTCTTT; CDR3: CASREDRGDTEAFF
size: .; D: .; V: TRBV6-6; J: TRBJ2-3; DNA: TGTGCCAGCAAGGTCTCAGATAGCACAGATACGCAGTATTTT; CDR3: CASKVSDSTDTQYF
size: .; D: .; V: TRBV19; J: TRBJ1-2; DNA: TGTGCCAGCACAGACGGCCTTAAAGGATTCTATGGCTACACCTTC; CDR3: CASTDGLKGFYGYTF
size: .; D: TRBD1; V: TRBV19; J: TRBJ2-3; DNA: TGTGTCACCGCCCGGACAGGGGGCGCAGATACGCAGTATTTT; CDR3: CVTARTGGADTQYF
size: .; D: .; V: TRBV30; J: TRBJ2-7; DNA: TGTGCCTACAGCAAGACACCATACGAGCAGTACTTC; CDR3: CAYSKTPYEQYF
size: .; D: .; V: TRBV29-1; J: TRBJ2-7; DNA: TGCAGCGTAGGAAGGTCCGGGAACGAGCAGTACTTC; CDR3: CSVGRSGNEQYF
size: .; D: TRBD2; V: TRBV4-1; J: TRBJ2-5; DNA: TGTGCCAGCAGCCAATTGCTAGCGGGAGGGGAGACCCAGTACTTC; CDR3: CASSQLLAGGETQYF
size: .; D: .; V: TRBV6-5; J: TRBJ2-7; DNA: TGTGCCAGCAGTCGTTATACCCCCACCTACGAGCAGTACTTC; CDR3: CASSRYTPTYEQYF
size: few; D: .; V: TRBV12-3/TRBV12-4; J: TRBJ1-1; DNA: TGTGCCAGCAGTCCAACAGGGCGGGTTGAAGCTTTCTTT; CDR3: CASSPTGRVEAFF
size: .; D: TRBD2; V: TRBV10-3; J: TRBJ2-1; DNA: TGTGCCATCAGTGAGGCACTAGCGGATAGCTCCTACAATGAGCAGTTCTTC; CDR3: CAISEALADSSYNEQFF
size: .; D: TRBD1; V: TRBV27; J: TRBJ1-5; DNA: TGTGCCAGCAGTTCACAGGGGGCCTGGCAGCCCCAGCATTTT; CDR3: CASSSQGAWQPQHF
size: .; D: .; V: TRBV10-3; J: TRBJ1-1; DNA: TGTGCCATCAGTGAGGGGATCCCCGGACAGACGAACACTGAAGCTTTCTTT; CDR3: CAISEGIPGQTNTEAFF
size: .; D: .; V: TRBV4-2; J: TRBJ2-3; DNA: TGTGCCAGCAGCCCCCGGGCAGGGGACACAGATACGCAGTATTTT; CDR3: CASSPRAGDTDTQYF
size: .; D: TRBD2; V: TRBV6-2/TRBV6-3; J: TRBJ2-4; DNA: TGTGCCAGCAGCCGGGGAGGGTCGGACATTCAGTACTTC; CDR3: CASSRGGSDIQYF
size: .; D: TRBD2; V: TRBV28; J: TRBJ2-7; DNA: TGTGCCAGCAGTTCCCACGGACTAGATGCAGGCGAGCAGTACTTC; CDR3: CASSSHGLDAGEQYF
size: .; D: .; V: TRBV5-6; J: TRBJ2-7; DNA: TGTGCCAGCAGCCCTCTTTGGGCAGGTCCTTCCTACGAGCAGTACTTC; CDR3: CASSPLWAGPSYEQYF
size: .; D: TRBD2; V: TRBV29-1; J: TRBJ2-7; DNA: TGCAGCGTTGTTGGTAGCGGGCATCCCTACGAGCAGTACTTC; CDR3: CSVVGSGHPYEQYF
size: .; D: TRBD2; V: TRBV6-5; J: TRBJ2-1; DNA: TGTGCCAGCAGTTACTCCACTAGCGGCGAGCAGTTCTTC; CDR3: CASSYSTSGEQFF
size: .; D: TRBD1; V: TRBV6-1; J: TRBJ2-7; DNA: TGTGCCAGCAGTGAAAGGGACAGGGTGGTGGACGAGCAGTACTTC; CDR3: CASSERDRVVDEQYF
size: .; D: TRBD2; V: TRBV29-1; J: TRBJ2-3; DNA: TGCAGCGCCAGACGGACTAGCGGAGACACAGATACGCAGTATTTT; CDR3: CSARRTSGDTDTQYF
size: .; D: .; V: TRBV5-1; J: TRBJ2-6; DNA: TGCGCCAGCAGCTTCGAATGGGGCTCTGGGGCCAACGTCCTGACTTTC; CDR3: CASSFEWGSGANVLTF
size: .; D: .; V: TRBV6-5; J: TRBJ2-1; DNA: TGTGCCAGCAGTTACTCTTTCGGCCCCTCCTACAATGAGCAGTTCTTC; CDR3: CASSYSFGPSYNEQFF
size: .; D: .; V: TRBV29-1; J: TRBJ1-2; DNA: TGCAGCGTTGGCTCTGCTAACTATGGCTACACCTTC; CDR3: CSVGSANYGYTF
size: .; D: .; V: TRBV27; J: TRBJ2-7; DNA: TGTGCCAGCAGTTTGAGGTTCAGCTCCTACGAGCAGTACTTC; CDR3: CASSLRFSSYEQYF
size: .; D: .; V: TRBV20-1; J: TRBJ2-3; DNA: TGCAGTGCAGCGATAGGAGTCACAGATACGCAGTATTTT; CDR3: CSAAIGVTDTQYF
size: .; D: TRBD1; V: TRBV19; J: TRBJ2-2; DNA: TGTGCCAGTAGTAGGGGACAGGGCTATTTCACCGGGGAGCTGTTTTTT; CDR3: CASSRGQGYFTGELFF
size: .; D: .; V: TRBV29-1; J: TRBJ2-5; DNA: TGCAGCGTGGGATCGGGACTCCGAAATACGCAGACCCAGTACTTC; CDR3: CSVGSGLRNTQTQYF
size: few; D: TRBD2; V: TRBV7-9; J: TRBJ2-3; DNA: TGTGCCAGCAGCGGCGGGACAACTAGCGGGAGTCGGGATACGCAGTATTTT; CDR3: CASSGGTTSGSRDTQYF
size: .; D: .; V: TRBV12-3/TRBV12-4; J: TRBJ2-5; DNA: TGTGCCAGCAGCCCTAATTTGGGGGGCGGAGAGACCCAGTACTTC; CDR3: CASSPNLGGGETQYF
size: .; D: TRBD1; V: TRBV10-3; J: TRBJ2-7; DNA: TGTGCCATCAGGATTGACAGGGGGTACTCCTACGAGCAGTACTTC; CDR3: CAIRIDRGYSYEQYF
size: .; D: TRBD1; V: TRBV6-5; J: TRBJ1-2; DNA: TGTGCCAGCAGACCCGGGACAGGCGGCTACACCTTC; CDR3: CASRPGTGGYTF
size: few; D: TRBD1; V: TRBV6-5; J: TRBJ1-5; DNA: TGTGCCAGCAGTCGACAGGGATTTAGCAATCAGCCCCAGCATTTT; CDR3: CASSRQGFSNQPQHF
size: .; D: TRBD1; V: TRBV27; J: TRBJ1-1; DNA: TGTGCCAGCAGGACAGGGATGAACACTGAAGCTTTCTTT; CDR3: CASRTGMNTEAFF
size: .; D: .; V: TRBV6-8; J: TRBJ1-4; DNA: TGTGCCAGCAGTACCCCGGACAGACCAACTAATGAAAAACTGTTTTTT; CDR3: CASSTPDRPTNEKLFF
size: .; D: .; V: TRBV20-1; J: TRBJ1-5; DNA: TGCAGTGCTAGAGATGGTTTATTCCTCAATCAGCCCCAGCATTTT; CDR3: CSARDGLFLNQPQHF
size: .; D: .; V: TRBV27; J: TRBJ2-7; DNA: TGTGCCAGCGGTAGTAGCTCCTACGAGCAGTACTTC; CDR3: CASGSSSYEQYF
size: once; D: TRBD1; V: TRBV12-3/TRBV12-4; J: TRBJ1-2; DNA: TGTGCCAGCAGTTCGGGACAGGCAGAAGGCTATGGCTACACCTTC; CDR3: CASSSGQAEGYGYTF
size: .; D: .; V: TRBV29-1; J: TRBJ2-7; DNA: TGCAGCGTTGAAGACCCCTCAGGGTTCTCCTACGAGCAGTACTTC; CDR3: CSVEDPSGFSYEQYF
size: .; D: .; V: TRBV5-1; J: TRBJ1-4; DNA: TGCGCCAGCAGCACGGACCCCGGGAATGAAAAACTGTTTTTT; CDR3: CASSTDPGNEKLFF
size: once; D: .; V: TRBV19; J: TRBJ2-1; DNA: TGTGCCAGTAGTGGTATCCCCTACAATGAGCAGTTCTTC; CDR3: CASSGIPYNEQFF
size: .; D: .; V: TRBV29-1; J: TRBJ2-1; DNA: TGCAGCGTTGACGTATCCTACAATGAGCAGTTCTTC; CDR3: CSVDVSYNEQFF
size: .; D: .; V: TRBV19; J: TRBJ2-1; DNA: TGTGCCAGTAGTATTATGGCTTCCTCCTACAATGAGCAGTTCTTC; CDR3: CASSIMASSYNEQFF
size: few; D: .; V: TRBV6-5; J: TRBJ1-2; DNA: TGTGCCAGCAGTTACATGGAGGCTAACTATGGCTACACCTTC; CDR3: CASSYMEANYGYTF
size: .; D: TRBD2; V: TRBV29-1; J: TRBJ2-3; DNA: TGCAGCGTCCTTGGGACTAGCGGAACTGATAGCACAGATACGCAGTATTTT; CDR3: CSVLGTSGTDSTDTQYF
size: .; D: TRBD1; V: TRBV29-1; J: TRBJ1-1; DNA: TGCAGCGTCGTCAGGGGGGCAGTTGAAGCTTTCTTT; CDR3: CSVVRGAVEAFF
size: .; D: .; V: TRBV29-1; J: TRBJ1-2; DNA: TGCAGCGTTGAAGATGCGTTCGACAATGGCTACACCTTC; CDR3: CSVEDAFDNGYTF
size: .; D: .; V: TRBV5-4; J: TRBJ2-7; DNA: TGTGCCAGCAGCCAGGGACCGATCTCCTACGAGCAGTACTTC; CDR3: CASSQGPISYEQYF
size: .; D: TRBD1; V: TRBV10-3; J: TRBJ2-1; DNA: TGTGCCATCAGACCCAGGGGGAGTTCCTACAATGAGCAGTTCTTC; CDR3: CAIRPRGSSYNEQFF